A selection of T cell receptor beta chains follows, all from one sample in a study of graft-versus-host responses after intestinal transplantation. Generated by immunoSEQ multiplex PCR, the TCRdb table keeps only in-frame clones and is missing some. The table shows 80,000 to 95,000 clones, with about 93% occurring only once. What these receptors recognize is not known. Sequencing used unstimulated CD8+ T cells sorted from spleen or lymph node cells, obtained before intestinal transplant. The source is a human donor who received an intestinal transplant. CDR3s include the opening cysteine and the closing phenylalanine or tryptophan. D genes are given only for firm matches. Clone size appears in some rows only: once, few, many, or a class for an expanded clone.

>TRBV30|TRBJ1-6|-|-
CAWSDSYNSPLHF
TGTGCCTGGTCGGACAGCTATAATTCACCCCTCCACTTT
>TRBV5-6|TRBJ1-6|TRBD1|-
CASSLGQGGSPLHF
TGTGCCAGCAGCTTGGGACAGGGTGGGTCACCCCTCCACTTT
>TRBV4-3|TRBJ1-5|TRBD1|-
CASSQDRSVGTGGRVPPQPQHF
TGCGCCAGCAGCCAAGACCGATCCGTAGGGACAGGGGGACGTGTACCCCCTCAGCCCCAGCATTTT
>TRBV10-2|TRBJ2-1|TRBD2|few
CASNPSGGYNEQFF
TGCGCCAGCAACCCTAGCGGGGGTTACAATGAGCAGTTCTTC
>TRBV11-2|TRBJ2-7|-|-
CASSLVGYEQYF
TGTGCCAGCAGCTTAGTCGGGTACGAGCAGTACTTC
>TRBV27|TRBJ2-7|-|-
CASSFSGEQYF
TGTGCCAGCAGTTTTTCGGGCGAGCAGTACTTC
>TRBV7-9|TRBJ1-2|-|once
CASSLVQGPDYGYTF
TGTGCCAGCAGCTTAGTGCAGGGGCCGGACTATGGCTACACCTTC
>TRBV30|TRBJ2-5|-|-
CAWVGSELGETQYF
TGTGCCTGGGTCGGATCAGAGCTAGGAGAGACCCAGTACTTC
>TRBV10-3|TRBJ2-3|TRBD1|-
CAISLTGTSTDTQYF
TGTGCCATCAGCCTGACAGGGACGAGCACAGATACGCAGTATTTT
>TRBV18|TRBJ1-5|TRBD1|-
CASSPPGQGASQPQHF
TGTGCCAGCTCGCCACCGGGACAGGGGGCCAGTCAGCCCCAGCATTTT
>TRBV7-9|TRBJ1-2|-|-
CASSLAETLPFSSTF
TGTGCCAGCAGCTTAGCCGAAACTTTACCCTTTTCATCTACCTTC
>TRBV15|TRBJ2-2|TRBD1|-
CATSTNRGGAGELFF
TGTGCCACCAGCACCAACAGGGGTGGTGCCGGGGAGCTGTTTTTT
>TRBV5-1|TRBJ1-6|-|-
CASSLEARGSPLHF
TGCGCCAGCAGCTTGGAGGCCAGGGGTTCACCCCTCCACTTT
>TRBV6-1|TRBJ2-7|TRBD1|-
CASSAGTAYEQYF
TGTGCCAGCAGTGCCGGGACAGCCTACGAGCAGTACTTC
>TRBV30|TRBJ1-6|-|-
CAWSVSGVLNSPLHF
TGTGCCTGGAGTGTATCAGGGGTTCTCAATTCACCCCTCCACTTT
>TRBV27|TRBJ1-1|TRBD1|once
CASSYKGANTEAFF
TGTGCCAGCAGTTACAAGGGGGCGAACACTGAAGCTTTCTTT
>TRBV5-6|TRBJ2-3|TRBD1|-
CASRGQGQVYTDTQYF
TGTGCCAGCAGGGGACAGGGGCAAGTATACACAGATACGCAGTATTTT
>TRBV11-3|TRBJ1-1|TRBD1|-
CASLDRGRDGTEAFF
TGTGCCAGCCTGGACAGGGGGCGGGATGGCACTGAAGCTTTCTTT
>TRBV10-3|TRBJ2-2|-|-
CAISPTGAGRTGELFF
TGTGCCATCAGCCCCACCGGGGCAGGGAGGACCGGGGAGCTGTTTTTT
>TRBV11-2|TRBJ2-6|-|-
CASSLDAWASDYSGANVLTF
TGTGCCAGCAGCTTAGATGCGTGGGCTAGCGATTACTCTGGGGCCAACGTCCTGACTTTC
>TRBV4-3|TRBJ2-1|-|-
CASSQDNHGGGPYNEQFF
TGCGCCAGCAGCCAAGATAACCATGGGGGGGGCCCCTACAATGAGCAGTTCTTC
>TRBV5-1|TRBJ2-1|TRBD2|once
CASSLSGLWNEQFF
TGCGCCAGCAGCCTTAGCGGGCTGTGGAATGAGCAGTTCTTC
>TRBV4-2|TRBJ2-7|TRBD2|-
CASSQVRGISYEQYF
TGTGCCAGCAGCCAGGTGCGGGGGATCTCCTACGAGCAGTACTTC
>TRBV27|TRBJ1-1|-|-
CASIVRVGGTEAFF
TGTGCCAGCATAGTCAGGGTGGGGGGCACTGAAGCTTTCTTT
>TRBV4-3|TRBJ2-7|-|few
CASSQDVGDEQYF
TGCGCCAGCAGCCAAGATGTAGGGGACGAGCAGTACTTC
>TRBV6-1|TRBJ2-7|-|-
CASSEGAAVTYEQYF
TGTGCCAGCAGTGAAGGTGCGGCGGTCACCTACGAGCAGTACTTC
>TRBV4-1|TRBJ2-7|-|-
CASSQDVGQGYYEQYF
TGCGCCAGCAGCCAAGATGTTGGTCAGGGGTACTACGAGCAGTACTTC
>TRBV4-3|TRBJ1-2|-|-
CASSQVGMPGYTF
TGCGCCAGCAGCCAAGTCGGGATGCCGGGCTACACCTTC
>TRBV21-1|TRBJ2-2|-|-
CASSRQGARTGELFF
TGTGCCAGCAGCAGACAGGGGGCGAGGACCGGGGAGCTGTTTTTT
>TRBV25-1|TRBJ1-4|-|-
CASSRASTNEKLFF
TGTGCCAGCAGTCGCGCATCAACTAATGAAAAACTGTTTTTT
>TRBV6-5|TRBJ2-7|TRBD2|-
CASSLAGGQYEQYF
TGTGCCAGCAGCTTAGCGGGGGGCCAGTACGAGCAGTACTTC
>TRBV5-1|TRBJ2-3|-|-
CASSFGGSGTDTQYF
TGCGCCAGCAGCTTTGGGGGGTCGGGCACAGATACGCAGTATTTT
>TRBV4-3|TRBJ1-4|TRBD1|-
CASSQGTGGDEKLFF
TGCGCCAGCAGCCAAGGGACAGGGGGGGATGAAAAACTGTTTTTT
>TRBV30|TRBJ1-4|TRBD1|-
CAWRDRATRKLFF
TGTGCCTGGAGGGACAGGGCGACGCGAAAACTGTTTTTT
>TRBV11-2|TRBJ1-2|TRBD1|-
CASSSLTGGRDGYTF
TGTGCCAGCAGCTCTTTGACAGGGGGAAGAGATGGCTACACCTTC